This TCR beta chain was documented in a study of cytomegalovirus exposure and HLA in healthy donors. Study-level results: Later on, an analysis found that several of the most significant clusters appeared to be linked to common viral pathogens, which included parvovirus B19.

On this clone: What it binds is not known.

CDR1 is SGHTA, CDR2 FQGTGA, per germline. V lost 4 bases to trimming and J lost 3 bases, with 10 bases between them. CDR3 length equals 13 residues. The PCR used 60 Vbeta and 13 Jbeta primers. Here immunoSEQ multiplex PCR was the method, and the copy in TCRdb shows in-frame clones only, minus some. This sample carries 130,000 or so clones, about two thirds of them seen once, and the ten largest clones take around 2.5%. Sequenced input: PBMCs. This receptor was identified in a woman aged 35 to 49 in good health and CMV-seronegative. The rearrangement joins TRBV7-3 to TRBJ2-7, with D hard to call. The CDR3 loop is CASSSVGGYEQYF. The CDR3 DNA follows: TGTGCCAGCAGCTCAGTCGGCGGCTACGAGCAGTACTTC.